The 3 T cell receptor beta chains presented below share a single source sample, sequenced in a study of CXCR3-negative and CXCR3-positive naive CD8 T cells. Libraries of TRB cDNA were made by 5' RACE and carried UMIs. TCRdb reprocessed the 5' RACE reads, keeping one entry per CDR3 protein, no DNA. This sample contains roughly 8,000 distinct CDR3 sequences. Specimen: naive CXCR3- CD8+ T cells from blood. Subset in this sample: CD45RO-CCR7+CD27+CD95- naive CD8+ T cells lacking CXCR3 (TNR3-). The receptors originated from a human donor in good health. Some clones in this sample may be carry-over from other donors' samples.

This clonotype counts as medium-sized (0.01 to 0.1%) by frequency. The V call is TRBV20-1, the J call TRBJ2-7; TCRdb calls TRBD2, which cannot be checked without DNA. The CDR3 contains 13 residues. Germline CDR1 is DFQATT and CDR2 is SNEGSKA (reference sequence). CDR3 region: CSAPSSPTYEQYF.

The gene calls are TRBV7-9 and TRBJ2-7. CDR1 and CDR2 (germline): SEHNR, FQNEAQ (reference sequence). This CDR3 spans 12 amino acids. CDR3 sequence: CASSLAAYEQYF.

This clonotype counts as medium-sized by frequency. V is TRBV12-3 or TRBV12-4 and J is TRBJ2-1; TCRdb's D call, TRBD2, is unchecked because there is no DNA. CDR3 length equals 13 residues. The chain's CDR3 is CASSSGLVNEQFF.